This T cell receptor beta chain was obtained from a study of long-term antiretroviral therapy in people with HIV. Study information: By about a decade, the earliest samples predate the 2015 immediate-ART recommendation. Findings and limits, study-wide: Whichever time point was examined, clones expanded before ART dominated the repertoire.

V dropped 1 base and J dropped 9 bases, with 12 bases sitting between them. The CDR3 is made up of 13 amino acids. The germline V gene encodes CDR1 SGHNT and CDR2 YYREEE (reference sequence). Every participant gave one or more pre-ART and two or more post-ART PBMC samples. This clone occurred once. The antigen remains unidentified. At survey level, the immunoSEQ assay was run in its v3.0 version. TCRdb's table, derived via immunoSEQ multiplex PCR, lists solely in-frame clones and lacks some. The data show around 21,000 clones, approximately 90% seen once. This TCR derives from a man in his 60s with HIV. V and J are TRBV5-4 and TRBJ2-3; D remains unclear. Sequencing was performed on unsorted PBMCs, taken 2.3 years after starting antiretroviral therapy. The DNA of the CDR3 is TGTGCCAGCAGCTTGAGTCGGGTGGAGACGCAGTATTTT. It specifies CASSLSRVETQYF.